This T cell receptor beta chain originates from a study of cytomegalovirus exposure and HLA in healthy donors. Looking at the study overall: The Caucasian-associated ancestry cluster contained about 80% of the 300 to 400 genotyped donors. Findings of the study overall: Later analysis placed DRB1 highest and HLA-C lowest in TCR association rates, which differed by HLA locus. A later analysis showed HLA-associated TCR beta chains outstripping equally common others in clonal expansion. Versus the approximately 720-donor mean, an Asian-associated ancestry cluster reportedly showed fewer N-insertions in a later analysis.

Details on this clone: Antigen specificity is unknown.

This CDR3 region has 12 residues. Germline V gene sequence: CDR1 SNHLY, CDR2 FYNNEI. V shed 6 bases and J shed 5 bases, with 8 bases lying between them. 60 Vbeta and 13 Jbeta primers were used in PCR. The table came from immunoSEQ multiplex PCR; TCRdb's copy has only in-frame clones and leaves some out. There are around 120,000 clones in the sample; 15% occur only once, and under 2.5% lies in the top ten. The rearrangement links TRBV2 to TRBJ1-5, with a possible D match to TRBD1 (5 bases). The sequenced sample consisted of PBMCs. The receptor comes from a woman aged 18-29 years in good health and CMV-seronegative. The CDR3 here is CASSQQDQPQHF. In DNA form, the CDR3 reads TGTGCCAGCAGCCAACAGGATCAGCCCCAGCATTTT.